This T cell receptor beta chain was profiled in a study of T-cell reconstitution after alpha-beta-depleted transplantation in children. About this clonotype: Its specificity is unknown.

Unique molecular identifiers tagged the TCRbeta library. MiXCR, applied by TCRdb to the PCR reads, yields one record per CDR3 protein. The repertoire holds about 900,000 distinct CDR3 sequences, roughly 31% seen once, with 25% to 35% in the top ten. Germline-derived CDR1 and CDR2 are MNHEY and SVGEGT. This CDR3 region has 16 residues. V was cut by 4 bases and J by 1 base, with 16 bases left in between. The study, taken as a whole, reports: Several hundred expanded graft clones reportedly were the source of alpha-beta T cells about two months after transplant.

Material: PBMCs, mostly from graft donor cells, obtained 360 days after TCRalphabeta/CD19-depleted stem cell transplant. This TCR came from a boy younger than two who had a stem cell transplant for SCID, so the T cells may come from the graft donor. V gene TRBV6-2 or TRBV6-3 combines with J gene TRBJ1-1; tentative D call: TRBD1 (5 bases). This CDR3 is CASSSTSWGGNTEAFF. DNA for the CDR3: TGTGCCAGCAGTTCCACCTCTTGGGGGGGGAACACTGAAGCTTTCTTT.